This T cell receptor beta chain appears in the sequencing data of a study of CD8 T cells in Susac syndrome. This clonotype was observed a single time. Trimming left V 5 bases short and J 10 bases short, with 12 bases between. CDR1 SEHNR and CDR2 FQNEAQ come from the germline V gene (reference sequence). The CDR3 has 12 residues. cDNA came from roughly 0.5 to 1 ug RNA primed by random hexamers. TCRdb reprocessed the immunoSEQ multiplex PCR reads via MiXCR and lists one record per CDR3 protein. The repertoire has fewer than 300,000 distinct CDR3 sequences, approximately 84% of them found once; the top ten carry about 0.11%.

The chain joins TRBV7-9 to TRBJ2-1, with D possibly being TRBD1 or TRBD2 (5 bases each). The sequence came from a human donor with multiple sclerosis. Sample: CD8+ T cells from PBMCs. CDR3 nucleotides: TGTGCCAGCAGCCCCGGGACGGCCGAGCAGTTCTTC. It codes for CASSPGTAEQFF.